This T cell receptor (beta chain) appears in the sequencing data of a study of T cell repertoires in cytomegalovirus infection. Study-wide context: Public TCR beta signature analysis indicated the presence of both CMV infection and matching HLA type. Notes on the study in general: The cumulative frequency of public TCR beta families distinguished individuals who carried CMV together with the relevant HLA. HLA-C-restricted CMV clonotypes gave the most frequent clonotype in two of eight donors.

CDR1 is SGDLS and CDR2 is YYNGEE in the germline V gene. The CDR3 consists of 15 residues. Trimming at V came to 3 bases and at J to 2 bases, leaving 6 bases not matched to a gene. This clonotype occurred many times. Its target is not known. TCRdb re-called the reads with MiXCR, one entry per CDR3 protein. Seen here are about 490,000 distinct CDR3 sequences, approximately 16% observed once, and the top ten hold under 30%. The origin of this receptor is a human donor in good health (CMV status not recorded). Some clones in this sample may be carry-over from other donors' samples. Sequencing used CD8+ T cells from PBMCs. The J gene is TRBJ1-2, the V gene TRBV9, with TRBD1 identical over 8 bases. The CDR3 sequence is CASSGPRQGNYGYTF. As DNA, the CDR3 is TGTGCCAGCAGCGGTCCCCGACAGGGGAACTATGGCTACACCTTC.